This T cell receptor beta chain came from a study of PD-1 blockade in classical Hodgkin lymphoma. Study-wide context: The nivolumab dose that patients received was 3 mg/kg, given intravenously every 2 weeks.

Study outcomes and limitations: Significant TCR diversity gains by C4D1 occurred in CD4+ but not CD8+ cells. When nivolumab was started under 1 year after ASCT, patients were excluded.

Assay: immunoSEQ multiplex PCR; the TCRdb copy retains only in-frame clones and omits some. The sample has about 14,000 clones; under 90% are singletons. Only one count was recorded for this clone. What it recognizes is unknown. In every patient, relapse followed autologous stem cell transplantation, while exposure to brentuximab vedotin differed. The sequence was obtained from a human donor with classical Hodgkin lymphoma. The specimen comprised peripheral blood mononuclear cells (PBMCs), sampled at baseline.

The CDR3 sequence: CASSFLGGQGLSTGELFF. CDR3 DNA: TGTGCCAGCAGCTTCCTAGGGGGGCAGGGCCTCAGCACCGGGGAGCTGTTTTTT. The chain is built from TRBV5-6 and TRBJ2-2; possibly TRBD1 or TRBD2 for D (6 bases each). The CDR3 sequence is 18 residues long. Germline CDR1 SGHDT, CDR2 YYEEEE. The V end was cut by 2 bases, the J end by 4 bases, with 21 bases between.